This entry concerns a single T cell receptor beta chain. Its antigen target is currently unknown. Base qualities are not provided; no much larger clone lies one nucleotide away. At the junction V is shortened by 0 bases and J by 4 bases, with 11 bases in between. The CDR3 contains 14 residues, cysteine and phenylalanine counted. The kept DNA is CDR3 alone, 42 bases in frame from the first base. Per the germline V gene, SGHRS is the CDR1 and YFSETQ is the CDR2. The immunoSEQ hsTCRB v3.0 assay was used at survey level resolution to sequence the TRB variable region. TRB sequencing targeted a depth of 40,000-50,000 T-cell genomes per sample. An Illumina MiSeq with a v3 150-cycle kit was used to sequence the pooled TRB libraries. On the study's bioinformatics: Repertoire analysis was performed in R inside a reproducible Nextflow workflow that covered QC, data transformation and analysis. LymphoSeq2, an R package for AIRR-Seq data exploration, was used to implement custom analyses. After excluding a few samples that yielded fewer than 5000 total TRB sequences, 188 HIV repertoires remained for analysis. Among the 180 to 200 retained HIV repertoires, roughly 60 were collected before ART initiation and around 130 were collected after ART initiation. Repertoires were downsampled to 5000 TRB nucleotide sequences, and summary statistics were averaged over 100 downsampling iterations. Only TRB sequences with CDR3 regions of at least seven amino acids were retained for analysis. Diversity was measured with a Shannon entropy-derived clonality score and the Gini coefficient. Repertoire networks linked the top 5000 CDR3 amino acid sequences whenever two sequences differed by an edit distance of one. For TRB CDR3 amino acid sequences, antigen specificity groups and MHC restriction were predicted with GLIPH2. CDR3 amino acid sequences were matched against VDJdb and McPAS-TCR to flag known CMV, EBV, HIV or tissue antigen associations. Pre-ART, post-ART and control groups were compared with Wilcoxon signed-rank tests and Holm-Bonferroni correction. Held by TCRdb, this immuneACCESS table contains in-frame sequences only and omits some clones. Under half of the omission traces to an unresolved V gene where checked; the cause of the rest is unknown. That table supplies the V and J calls and clone size; D and trimming were determined from the DNA. For this sample the table gives tens of thousands of clones, of which about 85% were detected only once. Roughly 7% of the sample belongs to the ten largest clones.

This entry is derived from a study of long-term antiretroviral therapy in people with HIV (dated by TCRdb to about 2022). General notes on the study: The earliest samples were collected about a decade before the 2015 WHO recommendation for immediate ART, when ART was typically delayed until CD4 counts fell. Whether ART initiation and durable HIV suppression were associated with changes in peripheral blood TRB repertoire composition and diversity was tested in a retrospective serial study. A total of 150 to 200 cryopreserved PBMC samples came from approximately 30 adults with confirmed HIV infection and were collected serially over a mean of roughly 6 years (range 1-12). Among the 30 or so participants with HIV, eleven were female. No cross-contamination during QIAcube processing was shown when test extractions of a monoclonal T-cell line were performed alongside 33 polyclonal samples.

Study-wide conclusions, independent of this receptor: Inferences about post-ART repertoire changes were limited because no data were available on ART adherence, viral resistance or therapy changes. Samples dated from the mid-2000s to the late 2010s, and the ART regimens used may be less effective than current ones. Because pre-ART samples had limited cell numbers, profiling was done on unsorted PBMC rather than on sorted CD4+ and CD8+ T cells. Starting ART was linked to a significant rise in TRB diversity, yet even after long-term ART the diversity remained significantly lower than in transplant donor controls. Since PBMC availability was limited, sequencing covered only the TCR beta chain, with no alpha chain pairing. Compared with controls, HIV repertoires had narrower CDR3 length ranges, and the network structure pointed to an antigen-experienced repertoire that shifted only slightly toward naive after ART. The repertoire was dominated across all time points by expanded TRB clones identified before ART initiation, although this dominance was seen to fluctuate and to decrease in many PLHIV after ART.

Participants were included only if at least one PBMC sample before ART initiation and at least two post-ART samples were available. Treatment was received in the United States of America by all participants with HIV. Before DNA extraction, cryopreserved samples containing roughly 1-11 million PBMC were thawed and washed. At the time of the earliest PBMC sample, participants with HIV were aged between roughly 20 and 60 years. PBMC samples from each participant spanned 1-4 timepoints before ART initiation and 2-8 timepoints after ART initiation, with a median of 7 samples. Serial HIV viral load, CD4+ T-cell count, ART history and demographic data were obtained for every participant. Genomic DNA was extracted from unsorted PBMC with a Qiagen kit on a QIAcube, with processing performed in batches of 12 samples.

The chain couples TRBV5-1 to TRBJ2-7; a weak D assignment points to TRBD1 (6 bases agree). The sample in question was unsorted PBMCs, obtained roughly 5 years before starting antiretroviral therapy. This TCR was recovered from a man aged 50 or older with HIV. The CDR3 amino acid sequence is: CASSLEGVLYEQYF. The bases read TGCGCCAGCAGCTTGGAGGGGGTACTGTACGAGCAGTACTTC.